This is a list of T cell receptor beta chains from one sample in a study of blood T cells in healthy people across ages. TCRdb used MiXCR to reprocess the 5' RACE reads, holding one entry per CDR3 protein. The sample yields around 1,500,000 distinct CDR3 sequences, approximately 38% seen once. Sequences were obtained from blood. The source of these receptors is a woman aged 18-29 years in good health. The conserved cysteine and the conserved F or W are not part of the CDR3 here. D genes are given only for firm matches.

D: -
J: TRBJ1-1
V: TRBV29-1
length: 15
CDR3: SVVKLGSTVMNTEAF

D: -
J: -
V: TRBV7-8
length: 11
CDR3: ATKWEALGTQY

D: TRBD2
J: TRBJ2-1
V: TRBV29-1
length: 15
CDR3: SVEGASGVPGGDEQF

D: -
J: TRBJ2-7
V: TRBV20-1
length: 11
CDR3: SVARTGSYEQY

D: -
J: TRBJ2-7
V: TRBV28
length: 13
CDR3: ASSRGSGPSYEQY

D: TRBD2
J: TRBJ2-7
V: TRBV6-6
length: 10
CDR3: ASGTSGPGQY

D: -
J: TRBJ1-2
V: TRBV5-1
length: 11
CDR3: ASSLVEANGYT

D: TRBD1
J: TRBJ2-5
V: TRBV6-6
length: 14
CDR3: ASSTDRDRYQETQY

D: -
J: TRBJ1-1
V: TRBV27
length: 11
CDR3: ASSLLNGAEAF

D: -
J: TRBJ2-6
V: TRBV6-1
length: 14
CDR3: ASSLLGHPGANVLT

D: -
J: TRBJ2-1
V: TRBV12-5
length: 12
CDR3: ASGMTRTDSEQF

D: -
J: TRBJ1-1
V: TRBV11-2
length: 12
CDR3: ASSGRTLNTEAF

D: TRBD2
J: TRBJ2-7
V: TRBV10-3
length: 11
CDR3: AISDGGVGEQY

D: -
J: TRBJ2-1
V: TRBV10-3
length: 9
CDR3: AISESHEQF

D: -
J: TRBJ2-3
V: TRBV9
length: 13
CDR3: ASSATTYSTDTQY

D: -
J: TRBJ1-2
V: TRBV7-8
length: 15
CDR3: ASSLVTVGPKSYGYT

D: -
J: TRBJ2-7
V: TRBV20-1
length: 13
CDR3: SARDPGRGFYEQY

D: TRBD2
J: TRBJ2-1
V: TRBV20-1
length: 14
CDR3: SAREWLAGGLNEQF

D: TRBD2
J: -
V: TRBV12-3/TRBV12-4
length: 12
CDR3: ASSLNVAGDEQY

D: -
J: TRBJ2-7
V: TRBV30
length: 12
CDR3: ACNRQGGSYEQY

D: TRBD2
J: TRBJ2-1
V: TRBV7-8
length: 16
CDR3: ASSLGASGRGPHNEQF

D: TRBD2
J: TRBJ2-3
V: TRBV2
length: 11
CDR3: ASNGGLGDTQY

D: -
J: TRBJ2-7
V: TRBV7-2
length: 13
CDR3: ASSLGGENPYEQY

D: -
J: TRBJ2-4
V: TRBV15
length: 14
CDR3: ATSRSRLFSENIQY

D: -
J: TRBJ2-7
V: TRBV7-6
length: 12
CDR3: ASSLVATIYEQY

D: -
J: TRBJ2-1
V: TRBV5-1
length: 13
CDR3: ASSLDSYREFEQF

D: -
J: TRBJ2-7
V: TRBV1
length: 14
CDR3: TSRRGWRVSRYEQY

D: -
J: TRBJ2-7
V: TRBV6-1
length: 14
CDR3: VRRKPKQYFSYEQY

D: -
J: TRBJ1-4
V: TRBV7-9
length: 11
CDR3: ASSPGTFGKLF

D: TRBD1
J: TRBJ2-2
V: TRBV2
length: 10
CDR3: ATHRGAGELF

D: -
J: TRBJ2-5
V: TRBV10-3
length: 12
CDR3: AVSGGPSGETQY

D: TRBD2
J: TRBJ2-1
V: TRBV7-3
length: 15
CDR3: ASSSLPVRGSYNEQF

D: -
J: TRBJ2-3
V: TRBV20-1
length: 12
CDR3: SAPFPGSRDTQY

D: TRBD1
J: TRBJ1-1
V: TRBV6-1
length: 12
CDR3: ASSEQGAGTEAF

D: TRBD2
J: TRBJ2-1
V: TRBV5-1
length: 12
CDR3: ASSFRLARDEQF